This T cell receptor (beta chain) comes out of a study of breast tumors, draining lymph nodes, adjacent tissues (dated by TCRdb to 2016 to 2017). About the study as a whole: The study compared TCR beta repertoires across tumor, adjacent nontumor tissue and axillary lymph nodes from breast cancer patients. The study was designed to assess the relationships and possible T-cell exchange between tumor, surrounding tissue and draining lymph node repertoires in human breast cancer. Beyond this particular receptor, the publication reports: Rather than being directly demonstrated, the conclusion that tumor T cells originate in lymph nodes was presented as consistent with a hypothesis. Tumor and nontumor tissue repertoires were significantly more similar in luminal-like than in basal-like breast cancer. Tumor T-cell repertoires showed less diversity than lymph node repertoires and more diversity than nontumor tissue repertoires, and tumor T-cell repertoires showed preferential V and J gene usage. The data were considered consistent with the idea that most tumor T cells come from the lymph node and then expand in tumor tissue.

The lymph node samples were taken from the axillary draining lymph nodes of breast cancer patients. V and J are truncated by 4 bases and 2 bases respectively, leaving an intervening sequence of 8 bases. The CDR3 goes from the cysteine to the phenylalanine over 14 residues. Solely the CDR3 DNA is kept, with 42 bases framed from the first base. The germline V gene (reference sequence) specifies SEHNR as CDR1 and FQNEAQ as CDR2. This clonotype was counted many times. Its recognized antigen is unknown. No much larger clonotype is one base removed from it; base qualities were not supplied. Sequencing instrument: Illumina HiSeq 2000. TCR beta chain libraries were generated through multiplex PCR amplification. The amplified TCR beta chain products were analyzed by high-throughput sequencing. TCRdb redid the processing of the public reads, applying fastp at Q25 and MiXCR, and retained in-frame beta chains. CDR3 protein sequences are deduplicated, and each keeps its most common genes and DNA. A total of about 89,000 distinct CDR3 sequences appear in this sample, approximately 31% of them only once. Around 8.1% of the sample is in the top ten clones.

The specimen was axillary lymph node tissue. This TCR was recovered from a female donor with breast cancer. Some clones in this sample may be carry-over from other donors' samples. Here the chain combines TRBV7-9 and TRBJ2-2; the D gene is perhaps TRBD1, on 6 matching bases. The base sequence is TGTGCCAGCAGCTCGGGACATAACACCGGGGAGCTGTTTTTT. This gives the protein CASSSGHNTGELFF.